This TCR beta chain was documented in a study of blood T cells in healthy people across ages. Points from the study as a whole: Because donor CMV status was unknown, expanded clonotype changes were possibly confounded.

Comment on this clonotype: The target antigen is unknown.

Then a second PCR, running roughly 6 to 11 cycles, was carried out with a sample-barcoded 5' primer and a J-beta primer mix. TCRdb reprocessed the 5' RACE reads via MiXCR and lists one record per CDR3 protein. The sample holds approximately 1,100,000 distinct CDR3 sequences, 40% to 50% seen once. The material sequenced was blood. The sequence came from a woman in her sixties in good health.

Here the CDR3 reads CAISERTGLNTEAFF. CDR3 in DNA: TGTGCCATCAGTGAGCGAACAGGGTTGAACACTGAAGCTTTCTTT. The chain joins TRBV10-3 to TRBJ1-1; D may be TRBD1 (6 bases). CDR3 length equals 15 residues. V lost 2 bases and J 0 bases, leaving 10 bases between the germline ends. Germline CDR1 and CDR2: ENHRY and SYGVKD.